A selection of T cell receptor beta chains follows, all from one sample in a study of blood T cell repertoires in COVID-19. Here immunoSEQ multiplex PCR was the method, and the copy in TCRdb shows in-frame clones only, minus some. The table has about 190,000 clones, 70% to 90% seen once. Sample: peripheral blood. Source of these receptors: a man aged 25 to 40 with acute or convalescent COVID-19. CDR3s leave out the opening cysteine and the closing phenylalanine or tryptophan.

TRBV6-1,TRBJ2-7,ASSGGQGATYEQY
TRBV9,TRBJ1-1,ASSPYDRNTEAF
TRBV12-3/TRBV12-4,TRBJ2-1,ASSPTREQF
TRBV29-1,TRBJ2-7,SVGGTQSSYEQY
TRBV5-1,TRBJ2-2,ASSPGQGFPGELF
TRBV28,TRBJ1-1,ASNPAGVNTEAF
TRBV5-5,TRBJ1-6,ASSLQGASYNSPLH
TRBV27,TRBJ1-6,ASSLGQDINSPLH
TRBV19,TRBJ2-3,ASSIIHTDTQY
TRBV15,TRBJ2-1,ATSSDRLSYNEQF
TRBV18,TRBJ1-3,ASSATGSGNTIY
TRBV30,TRBJ1-1,AWSPRGVGTEAF
TRBV5-1,TRBJ2-3,ASSLGTLAGGGTDTQY
TRBV4-1,TRBJ1-4,ASSQPLDWEKLF
TRBV28,TRBJ1-1,ASSLLRTGTF
TRBV30,TRBJ1-5,AWSTGSHWGSNQPQH
TRBV7-9,TRBJ1-4,ASSPPWALGEKLF